This TCR beta chain is drawn from a study of blood T cell repertoires in COVID-19. Study summary: Samples came from the United States, Italy and Spain, spanning acute and convalescent COVID-19. T cells, B-cell-depleted T cells, or PBMCs supplied cDNA or gDNA.

Per the study methods: Reference gene primer amplification gave estimated nucleated cell counts. Only in-frame clones appear in the TCRdb table, and some are missing; sequencing was by immunoSEQ multiplex PCR. V and J calls plus clone size are reproduced from that table; the DNA served to infer D and trimming. The repertoire holds over 85,000 clones, with approximately 86% as singletons. The Seattle site enrolled patients during active infection and followed them longitudinally. V lost 1 base to trimming and J lost 4 bases, with 5 bases between them. The V gene's germline CDR1 is DFQATT and CDR2 SNEGSKA (reference sequence). The CDR3 spans 11 residues.

The clonotype comes from a woman at least 80 years old with COVID-19, enrolled during active disease. Sequenced input: peripheral blood. This chain links TRBV20-1 with TRBJ2-7; D perhaps matches TRBD1 (5 bases). Here the CDR3 DNA reads TGCAGTGCTAGAGGACAGTACGAGCAGTACTTC. Protein product: CSARGQYEQYF.